This record covers a single T cell receptor (beta chain). Its antigen is as yet unknown. Markers CD45RO/CCR7/CD25/CD127/CD95/CD27 served to sort CD4+ naive, central memory, regulatory and stem cell-like memory cells. This sample was included in a study of beta chain features in type 1 diabetes. Looking at the study overall: The number of sorted cells examined across all samples was 107,917,701.

The isolated RNA, all of it, was reverse transcribed, so expressed TCRB transcripts were what got sequenced. Clones were sequenced by immunoSEQ multiplex PCR, and TCRdb holds only the in-frame ones, with some missing. The sample records some 44,000 clones, approximately 70% being singletons. Findings and limits, study-wide: Lower insertion and higher deletion counts appeared at VDJ junctions in type 1 diabetes patients. TCRB repertoires of naive, central memory and Treg cells appeared more similar among patients than among healthy donors. Within each of all four CD4+ subsets, Type 1 diabetes patients had TCRB CDR3s that were moderately but significantly shorter.

V dropped 3 bases and J dropped 5; count of bases not matched to a gene: 10. The CDR3 covers 15 residues. Germline V gene sequence: CDR1 SGDLS, CDR2 YYNGEE. The specimen was Tregs from blood. The chain uses TRBV9 and TRBJ2-7; 8 positions match TRBD1. This TCR was recovered from a woman younger than 30 with type 1 diabetes. CDR3 sequence: CASSAGTGLFDEQYF. CDR3 in DNA: TGTGCCAGCAGCGCGGGGACAGGCCTATTTGACGAGCAGTACTTC.